These 26 T cell receptor beta chains originate from one sample sequenced in a study of T-cell reconstitution after alpha-beta-depleted transplantation in children. A TCRbeta library incorporating unique molecular identifiers was prepared. Each CDR3 protein is one row after TCRdb ran MiXCR on the PCR reads. The table has around 440,000 distinct CDR3 sequences, 16% seen once. The sequencing used PBMCs, mostly from graft donor cells, collected 360 days after TCRalphabeta/CD19-depleted stem cell transplant. The receptor source for this set is a boy younger than two who had a stem cell transplant for Wiskott-Aldrich syndrome, so the T cells may come from the graft donor.

This clonotype was counted a few times. V and J are TRBV6-1 and TRBJ2-2, with D perhaps TRBD1 (5 bases). V lost 4 bases, J lost 2 bases, and 17 bases lay in between. Germline CDR1 and CDR2: MNHNS and SASEGT. This CDR3 has 17 residues. This chain's CDR3 is CASSGGQGLFNTGELFF. Here the CDR3 DNA reads TGTGCCAGCAGTGGCGGACAAGGGCTTTTTAACACCGGGGAGCTGTTTTTT.

This clonotype was recorded a few times. This chain uses TRBV29-1 with TRBJ2-1; 15 bases are a match to TRBD2. The CDR3 extends over 16 amino acids. Looked up from germline, CDR1 is SQVTM and CDR2 is ANQGSEA. J was trimmed by 7 bases and V by 5 bases; bases with no gene match: 9. CDR3 in DNA: TGCAGCGTTCGGGGACTAGCGGGAGGAAGTATAAATGAGCAGTTCTTC. This sequence encodes CSVRGLAGGSINEQFF.

The table lists this clonotype with a few counts. V is TRBV29-1 and J is TRBJ1-1; D possibly corresponds to TRBD1 (6 bases). CDR1 SQVTM and CDR2 ANQGSEA come from the germline V gene. CDR3 size: 14 residues. Trimming left V 5 bases short and J 2 bases short, with 15 bases between. The CDR3 coding sequence is TGCAGCGTTAGGCCAGGGGTGGTTAACACTGAAGCTTTCTTT. This encodes CSVRPGVVNTEAFF.

In its sample, this clonotype was seen a few times. In DNA form, the CDR3 reads TGTGCCAGCAGCCAGGTCCCGGGACTAGCGGGGGGGCGCACAGATACGCAGTATTTT. Its translation: CASSQVPGLAGGRTDTQYF. The chain joins TRBV4-2 to TRBJ2-3; 16 bases align to TRBD2. J lost 1 base, V lost 3 bases, and 7 bases had no gene match. The CDR3 contains 19 residues. The germline gives CDR1 LGHNA, CDR2 YNFKEQ.

The table lists this clonotype with a few counts. V gene TRBV5-1 combines with J gene TRBJ2-1, with D perhaps matching TRBD1 (5 bases). CDR3 length: 14 residues. CDR1 SGHRS and CDR2 YFSETQ come from the germline V gene. Trimming removed 1 base from V and 5 bases from J, with 10 bases in between. Here the CDR3 reads CASSLSGPHNEQFF. The CDR3, as DNA: TGCGCCAGCAGCTTGTCAGGGCCACACAATGAGCAGTTCTTC.

V is TRBV7-2 and J is TRBJ2-6; TRBD1 agrees at 7 bases. After removal of 4 bases from V and 2 bases from J, the junction contained 8 bases not matched to a gene. CDR1 and CDR2 (germline): SGHTA, FQGNSA. The CDR3 length is 17 residues. The CDR3 sequence: CASSSRTGWAGANVLTF. CDR3 nucleotide sequence: TGTGCCAGCAGCTCTCGGACAGGATGGGCTGGGGCCAACGTCCTGACTTTC.

V usage is TRBV29-1 and J usage is TRBJ1-2, with D possibly matching TRBD1 (6 bases). The CDR3 totals 15 residues. The V end lost 1 base, the J end lost 3 bases, and 15 bases lay between the germline ends. Germline V gene sequence: CDR1 SQVTM, CDR2 ANQGSEA. As DNA, the CDR3 is TGCAGCGTTGAAGTCCCACCGGGACATGACTATGGCTACACCTTC. Protein product: CSVEVPPGHDYGYTF.

The chain combines TRBV7-8 with TRBJ2-5; a weak D match, TRBD2 (6 bases). The germline CDR1 and CDR2 sequences are SGHVS and FQNEAQ. This CDR3 contains 13 residues. V was trimmed by 2 bases and J by 5 bases, leaving 9 bases between them. The CDR3 spells CASSLWDLETQYF. The DNA of the CDR3 is TGTGCCAGCAGCTTATGGGACTTGGAGACCCAGTACTTC.

In its sample, this clonotype was seen once. The chain is built from TRBV29-1 and TRBJ2-2; the D call may be TRBD1 or TRBD2 (7 bases each). The germline CDR1 and CDR2 sequences are SQVTM and ANQGSEA. Trimming removed 2 bases from V and 1 base from J, with 14 bases in between. CDR3 size: 16 residues. CDR3 amino acids: CSVERRGRENTGELFF. In DNA form, the CDR3 reads TGCAGCGTTGAACGCAGGGGGAGGGAGAACACCGGGGAGCTGTTTTTT.

This clonotype was seen more than once but under ten times. The V call is TRBV12-5, the J call TRBJ2-1; D remains unclear. Germline CDR1 and CDR2: LGHNT and FRNRAP. The CDR3 runs 15 residues. Trimming cost V 6 bases and J 4 bases, with 16 bases left between them. DNA for the CDR3: TGTGCTAGTGGCTATGACCGTCACCATTACAATGAGCAGTTCTTC. Protein: CASGYDRHHYNEQFF.

There are a few counts of this clonotype. The chain has TRBV2 and TRBJ2-7; D assignment may be TRBD1 or TRBD2 (5 bases each). V dropped 5 bases and J dropped 3 bases, with 14 bases sitting between them. Germline-derived CDR1 and CDR2 are SNHLY and FYNNEI. This CDR3 comprises 14 residues. The CDR3 protein is CASSLRDGYYEQYF. In DNA, the CDR3 is TGTGCCAGCAGTCTTCGGGACGGTTACTACGAGCAGTACTTC.

This clonotype was found many times. The V call is TRBV24-1, the J call TRBJ2-3; D is possibly TRBD1 (6 bases). Trimming removed 4 bases at V and 6 bases at J, with 16 bases between. The CDR3 totals 15 residues. CDR1 and CDR2 from the germline V gene are KGHDR and SFDVKD. The CDR3 protein is CATSDPDRPRDTQYF. CDR3 coding DNA: TGTGCCACCAGTGACCCCGACAGGCCGAGGGATACGCAGTATTTT.

This clonotype appeared many times. The V and J genes are TRBV11-2 and TRBJ2-2; no clear D gene. Germline V CDR1 and CDR2: SGHAT, FQNNGV. Between the trimmed V and J ends, which lost 5 bases and 5 bases, there was a span of 9 bases. The CDR3 is 13 amino acids. The CDR3 DNA follows: TGTGCCAGCAGCCCTAGGCTGACCGGGGAGCTGTTTTTT. This translates into CASSPRLTGELFF.

This clonotype was detected only a few times. This chain connects TRBV5-1 to TRBJ2-6; D remains ambiguous. This CDR3 is built from 16 residues. From germline, CDR1 is SGHRS and CDR2 YFSETQ. V lost 1 base to trimming and J lost 0 bases, with 8 bases between them. The CDR3 region has the DNA TGCGCCAGCAGCTTGAAAGGCGACTCTGGGGCCAACGTCCTGACTTTC. Translating it yields CASSLKGDSGANVLTF.

The table lists this clonotype with many counts. The chain recombines TRBV18 with TRBJ2-5; no clear D. Germline CDR1 KGHSH, CDR2 LQKENI. CDR3 size: 12 residues. Deletions cut 1 base from V and 1 base from J, with 1 base between. The chain's CDR3 is CASSPLQETQYF. Here the CDR3 DNA reads TGTGCCAGCTCACCACTCCAAGAGACCCAGTACTTC.

This clonotype was seen a handful of times. V usage is TRBV5-1 and J usage is TRBJ1-2, with D tentatively TRBD1 (6 bases). The CDR3 is 15 amino acids. Per germline, CDR1 SGHRS and CDR2 YFSETQ. V was trimmed by 4 bases and J by 3 bases, leaving 16 bases between them. The CDR3 region is CASSPRDNHYYGYTF. CDR3 sequence (DNA): TGCGCCAGCAGCCCGAGGGACAACCATTACTATGGCTACACCTTC.

The chain joins TRBV6-1 to TRBJ2-7; D possibly uses TRBD1 or TRBD2 (6 bases each). Trimming pared 7 bases from V and 5 bases from J, leaving 15 bases between. CDR3 length: 13 residues. Germline CDR1 and CDR2: MNHNS and SASEGT. CDR3 sequence: CASTPGGLDEQYF. CDR3 bases: TGTGCCAGCACCCCCGGGGGCTTGGACGAGCAGTACTTC.

The sample holds a few counts of this clonotype. This chain uses TRBV20-1 with TRBJ2-7, with unresolved D. CDR1 is DFQATT, CDR2 SNEGSKA, per germline (reference sequence). The CDR3 is 14 residues long. V shed 3 bases and J shed 0 bases, with 12 bases lying between them. CDR3: CSARTQESSYEQYF. The CDR3, as DNA: TGCAGTGCTAGGACGCAGGAGAGCTCCTACGAGCAGTACTTC.

In its sample, this clonotype was seen a few times. The chain recombines TRBV5-1 with TRBJ2-1; D unclear. Germline V lookup: CDR1 SGHRS, CDR2 YFSETQ. V shed 7 bases and J shed 4 bases, with 12 bases lying between them. The CDR3 spans 13 residues. The CDR3 DNA reads TGCGCCAGCTCCGGAACCAGTTACAATGAGCAGTTCTTC. Translated: CASSGTSYNEQFF.

This clonotype came up a few times. The chain employs TRBV29-1 and TRBJ2-3, with TRBD1 identical over 7 bases. Looked up from germline, CDR1 is SQVTM and CDR2 is ANQGSEA. J was trimmed by 0 bases and V by 5 bases; bases with no gene match: 8. CDR3 length: 15 amino acids. The CDR3 here is CSVTHRGRSTDTQYF. In DNA, the CDR3 is TGCAGCGTTACCCACAGGGGACGAAGCACAGATACGCAGTATTTT.

The J gene is TRBJ2-3, the V gene TRBV12-3 or TRBV12-4; D gene uncertain. The CDR3 has 13 residues. V was trimmed by 10 bases and J by 6 bases, leaving 17 bases between them. Here the CDR3 reads CATCPALSDTQYF. CDR3 sequence (DNA): TGTGCCACCTGTCCTGCCCTGAGTGATACGCAGTATTTT.

The chain links TRBV5-4 to TRBJ2-1; no firm D call. The germline CDR1 and CDR2 sequences are SGHNT and YYREEE (reference sequence). Deletions cut 2 bases from V and 2 bases from J, with 8 bases between. The length of the CDR3 is 14 residues. This CDR3 reads CASSLPVPYNEQFF. CDR3 nucleotides: TGTGCCAGCAGCTTACCGGTACCCTACAATGAGCAGTTCTTC.

The chain carries TRBV12-3 or TRBV12-4 and TRBJ2-4, with D possibly TRBD2 on 5 matching bases. CDR3 size: 12 residues. V lost 3 bases, J lost 9 bases, and 9 bases lay in between. The CDR3 bases are TGTGCCAGCAGTTTGGAACTAGTCATTCAGTACTTC. As protein: CASSLELVIQYF.

The chain combines TRBV2 with TRBJ1-1; 7 bases line up with TRBD1. J gave up 5 bases and V 7 bases, and 13 bases lay outside the gene matches. CDR1 and CDR2 (germline): SNHLY, FYNNEI. This CDR3 region has 15 residues. CDR3 nucleotides: TGTGCCAGCACCCAAAGAGGGGGCGTGGGGACTGAAGCTTTCTTT. Protein: CASTQRGGVGTEAFF.

This clonotype occurred once. The chain uses TRBV27 and TRBJ2-2, with D uncertain. V dropped 0 bases and J dropped 7 bases, with 12 bases sitting between them. This CDR3 is built from 15 residues. Germline V CDR1 and CDR2: MNHEY, SMNVEV (reference sequence). In nucleotides, the CDR3 is TGTGCCAGCAGTTTATCGGCCCCCTCGCGCGGGGAGCTGTTTTTT. This translates into CASSLSAPSRGELFF.

V is TRBV7-9 and J is TRBJ2-7; TRBD1 matches at 7 bases. Losses at the gene ends were 1 base for V and 3 bases for J; bases not matched to a gene: 3. CDR1 SEHNR and CDR2 FQNEAQ come from the germline V gene (reference sequence). The length of the CDR3 is 14 residues. The CDR3 loop is CASSLVGTVYEQYF. The CDR3 nucleotides are TGTGCCAGCAGCTTAGTCGGGACAGTCTACGAGCAGTACTTC.